This T cell receptor beta chain was sequenced for a study of T cell repertoires in cytomegalovirus infection. The study, taken as a whole, reports: The ex vivo response was dominated by HLA-C-restricted CMV-specific TCR beta clonotypes.

Each CDR3 protein gets one entry after TCRdb re-called the reads with MiXCR. The sample lists roughly 350,000 distinct CDR3 sequences, roughly 36% occurring once. This clonotype occurred many times. The antigen is not known. CDR3 length: 15 residues. V lost 4 bases and J lost 0, with 11 bases in between. Looked up from germline, CDR1 is SGHTA and CDR2 is FQGNSA. The starting material was cultured PBMCs, obtained from culture after CMV antigen stimulation. The chain couples TRBV7-2 to TRBJ2-3; weak D call: TRBD2 (6 bases). The clonotype comes from a human donor in good health (CMV status not recorded). Some clones in this sample may be carry-over from other donors' samples. The CDR3: CASSYSGPSTDTQYF. CDR3 bases: TGTGCCAGCAGCTATAGCGGTCCTAGCACAGATACGCAGTATTTT.